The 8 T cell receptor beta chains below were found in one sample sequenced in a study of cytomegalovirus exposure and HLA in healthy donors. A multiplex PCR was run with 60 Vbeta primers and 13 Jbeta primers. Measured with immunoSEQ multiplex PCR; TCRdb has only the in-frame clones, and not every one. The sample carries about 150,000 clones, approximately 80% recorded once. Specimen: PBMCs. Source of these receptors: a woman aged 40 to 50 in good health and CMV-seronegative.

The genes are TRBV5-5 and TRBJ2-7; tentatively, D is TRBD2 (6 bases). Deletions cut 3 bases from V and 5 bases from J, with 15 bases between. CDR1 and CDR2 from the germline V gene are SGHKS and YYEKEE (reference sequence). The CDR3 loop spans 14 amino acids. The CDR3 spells CASSSRDFQNEQYF. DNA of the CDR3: TGTGCCAGCAGCTCCCGGGACTTTCAAAACGAGCAGTACTTC.

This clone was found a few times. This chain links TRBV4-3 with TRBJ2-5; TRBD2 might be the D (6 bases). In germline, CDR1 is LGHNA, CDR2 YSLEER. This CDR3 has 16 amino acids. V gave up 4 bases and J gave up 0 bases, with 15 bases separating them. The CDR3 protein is CASSLQSGGNQETQYF. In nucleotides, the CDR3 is TGCGCCAGCAGCCTCCAGAGCGGAGGGAACCAAGAGACCCAGTACTTC.

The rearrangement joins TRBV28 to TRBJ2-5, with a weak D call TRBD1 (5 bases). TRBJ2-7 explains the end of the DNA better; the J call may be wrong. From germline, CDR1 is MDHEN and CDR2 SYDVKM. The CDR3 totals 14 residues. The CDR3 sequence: CASKGAARVHEQYF. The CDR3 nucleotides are TGTGCCAGCAAAGGGGCGGCTAGAGTCCACGAGCAGTACTTC.

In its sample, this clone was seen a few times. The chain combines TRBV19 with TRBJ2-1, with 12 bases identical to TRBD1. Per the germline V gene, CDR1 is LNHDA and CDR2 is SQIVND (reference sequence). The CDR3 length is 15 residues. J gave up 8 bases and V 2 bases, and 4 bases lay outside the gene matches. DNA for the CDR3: TGTGCCAGTAGTATAAGCGGGACAGGGGGCTATGAGCAGTTCTTC. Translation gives CASSISGTGGYEQFF.

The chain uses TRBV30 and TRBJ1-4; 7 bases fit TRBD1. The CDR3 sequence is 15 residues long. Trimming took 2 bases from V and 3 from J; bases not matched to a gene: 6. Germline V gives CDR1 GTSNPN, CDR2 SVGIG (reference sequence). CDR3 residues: CAWSRYGTANEKLFF. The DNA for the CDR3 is TGTGCCTGGAGTAGATACGGGACAGCTAATGAAAAACTGTTTTTT. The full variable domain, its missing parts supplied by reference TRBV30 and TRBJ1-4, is SQTIHQWPATLVQPVGSPLSLECTVEGTSNPNLYWYRQAAGRGLQLLFYSVGIGQISSEVPQNLSASRPQDRQFILSSKKLLLSDSGFYLCAWSRYGTANEKLFFGSGTQLSVL.

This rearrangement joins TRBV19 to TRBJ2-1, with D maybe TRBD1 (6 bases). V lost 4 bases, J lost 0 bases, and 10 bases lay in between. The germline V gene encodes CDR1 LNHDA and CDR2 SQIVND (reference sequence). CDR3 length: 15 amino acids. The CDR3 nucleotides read TGTGCCAGTAGTACCTGGACAGACTCCTACAATGAGCAGTTCTTC. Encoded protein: CASSTWTDSYNEQFF.

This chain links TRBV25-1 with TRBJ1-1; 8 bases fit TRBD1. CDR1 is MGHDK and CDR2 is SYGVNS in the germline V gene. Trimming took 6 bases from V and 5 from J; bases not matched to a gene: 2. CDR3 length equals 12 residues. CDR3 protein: CASSQGATEAFF. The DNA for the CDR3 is TGTGCCAGCAGCCAGGGGGCGACTGAAGCTTTCTTT. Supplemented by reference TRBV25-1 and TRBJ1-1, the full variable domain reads EADIYQTPRYLVIGTGKKITLECSQTMGHDKMYWYQQDPGMELHLIHYSYGVNSTEKGDLSSESTVSRIRTEHFPLTLESARPSHTSQYLCASSQGATEAFFGQGTRLTVV.

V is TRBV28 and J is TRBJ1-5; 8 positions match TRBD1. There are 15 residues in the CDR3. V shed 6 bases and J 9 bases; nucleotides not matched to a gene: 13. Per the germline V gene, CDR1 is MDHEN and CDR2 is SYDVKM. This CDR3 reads CASRSGTGPGRPQHF. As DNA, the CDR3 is TGTGCCAGCAGATCCGGGACAGGCCCGGGAAGGCCCCAGCATTTT.